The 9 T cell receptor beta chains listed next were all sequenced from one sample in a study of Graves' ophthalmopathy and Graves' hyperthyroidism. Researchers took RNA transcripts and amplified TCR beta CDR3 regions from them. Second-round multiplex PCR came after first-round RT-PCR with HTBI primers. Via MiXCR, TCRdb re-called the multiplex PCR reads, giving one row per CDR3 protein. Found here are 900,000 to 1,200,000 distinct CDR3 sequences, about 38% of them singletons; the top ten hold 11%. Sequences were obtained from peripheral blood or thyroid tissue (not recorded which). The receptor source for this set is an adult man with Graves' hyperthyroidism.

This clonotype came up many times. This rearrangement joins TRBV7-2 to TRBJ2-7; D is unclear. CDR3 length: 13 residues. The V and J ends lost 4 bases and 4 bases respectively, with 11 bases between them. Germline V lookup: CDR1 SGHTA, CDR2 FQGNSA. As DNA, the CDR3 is TGTGCCAGCAGCTCACAGTTCTCGTACGAGCAGTACTTC. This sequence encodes CASSSQFSYEQYF.

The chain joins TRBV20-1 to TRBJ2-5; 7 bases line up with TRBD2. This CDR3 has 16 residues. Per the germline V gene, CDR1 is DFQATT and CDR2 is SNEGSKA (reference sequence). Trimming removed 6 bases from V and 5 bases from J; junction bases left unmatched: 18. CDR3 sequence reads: CSASSSRGGGSETQYF. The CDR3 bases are TGCAGTGCCAGCAGTTCCCGAGGCGGGGGATCGGAGACCCAGTACTTC.

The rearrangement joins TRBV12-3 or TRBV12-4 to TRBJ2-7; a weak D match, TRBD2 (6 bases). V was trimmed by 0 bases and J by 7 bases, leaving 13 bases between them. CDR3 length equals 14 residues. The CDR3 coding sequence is TGTGCCAGCAGTTTAGCCCGGCTAGGGAGGGAGCAGTACTTC. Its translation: CASSLARLGREQYF.

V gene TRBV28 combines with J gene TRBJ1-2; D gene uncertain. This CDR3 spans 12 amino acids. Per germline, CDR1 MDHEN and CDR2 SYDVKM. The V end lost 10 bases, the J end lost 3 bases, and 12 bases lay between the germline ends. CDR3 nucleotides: TGTGCCACCCGCGGCATCCACTATGGCTACACCTTC. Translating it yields CATRGIHYGYTF.

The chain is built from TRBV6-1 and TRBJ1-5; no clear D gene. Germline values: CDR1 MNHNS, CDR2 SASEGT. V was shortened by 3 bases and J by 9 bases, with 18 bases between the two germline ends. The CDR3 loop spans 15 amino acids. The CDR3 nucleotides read TGTGCCAGCAGTGACCGAGATGGCGCGGGTATGCCCCAGCATTTT. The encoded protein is CASSDRDGAGMPQHF.

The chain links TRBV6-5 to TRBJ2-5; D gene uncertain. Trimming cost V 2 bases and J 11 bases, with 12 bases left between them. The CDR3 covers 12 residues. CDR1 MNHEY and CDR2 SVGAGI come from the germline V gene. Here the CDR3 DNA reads TGTGCCAGCAGTTACCGGGTCAGCAATCAGTACTTC. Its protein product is CASSYRVSNQYF.

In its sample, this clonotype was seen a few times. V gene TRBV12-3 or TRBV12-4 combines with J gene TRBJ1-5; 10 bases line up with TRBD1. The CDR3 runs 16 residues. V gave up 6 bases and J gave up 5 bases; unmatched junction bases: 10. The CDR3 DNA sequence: TGTGCCAGCAGCTCCCGGGACAGGGGCAGGTATCAGCCCCAGCATTTT. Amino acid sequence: CASSSRDRGRYQPQHF.

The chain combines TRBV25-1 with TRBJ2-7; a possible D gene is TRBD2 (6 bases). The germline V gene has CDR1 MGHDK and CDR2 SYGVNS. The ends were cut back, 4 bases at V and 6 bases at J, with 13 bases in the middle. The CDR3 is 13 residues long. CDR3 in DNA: TGTGCCAGCAGTGTAAAAACGGGGGTCGAGCAGTACTTC. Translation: CASSVKTGVEQYF.

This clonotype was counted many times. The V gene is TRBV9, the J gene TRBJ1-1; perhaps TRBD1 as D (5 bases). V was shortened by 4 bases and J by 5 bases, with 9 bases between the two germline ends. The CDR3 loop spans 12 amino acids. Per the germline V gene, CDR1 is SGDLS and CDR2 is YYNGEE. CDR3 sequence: CASSSRETEAFF. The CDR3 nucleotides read TGTGCCAGCAGCTCCAGGGAAACTGAAGCTTTCTTT.